This T cell receptor (beta chain) was profiled in a study of CD8+CD57+ T cells in acquired aplastic anemia (dated by TCRdb to between 2018 and 2020). Regarding the study in general: A mean of around 3.2 ug of DNA, ranging from about 0.19 to 27.4 ug, was extracted from sorted CD4+ and CD8+ cells. CD8+CD57+ expansion was defined as a frequency above the mean frequency observed in healthy subjects. Study-level results and caveats: Between patients and healthy controls, no significant difference in CD8+ Simpson's diversity was found (P=0.060). Roughly 30 CD8+ CDR3 sequences were found to be shared between patients and controls, but these sequences appeared to be highly expressed in patients and within the immunodominant clones of the patients.

Profiling of TCR beta VDJ combinations and CDR3 sequences used genomic DNA as the template. An Illumina HiSeq 2000 was used for TCR repertoire sequencing. The study's processing was this. TRBV/TRBJ rearrangement plots, CDR3 size and DJ length profiles, and Simpson's diversity index were used to assess repertoires. The most abundant DNA sequence in the deep sequencing data was defined as the immunodominant clone. CDR3 amino acid sequences were checked for sharing between subjects and were compared against published repertoires and the VDJdb database. TCRdb trimmed the raw reads at Q25, called clones with MiXCR and kept productive beta chains. Under each unique CDR3 protein, matching rows form one entry showing the most common genes and DNA. TCRdb, not the original authors, processed these V and J calls. For this sample there are over 150,000 distinct CDR3 sequences; less than 65% appear just once. The ten most abundant clones make up about 42% of the sample.

With regard to this clonotype: The antigen this receptor binds is unknown. The sample holds no much larger clone one base away, and base qualities are not on file.

Expansion of CD8+CD57+ cells had been shown by flow cytometry in the patients chosen for sequencing. Every patient had a diagnosis of severe acquired aplastic anemia based on International Study of Aplastic Anemia and Agranulocytosis and Camitta criteria. No patient had received any therapy when blood was sampled. In this study, sorted CD4+ and CD8+ T cells from the blood of healthy subjects and of severe aplastic anemia patients had their TCR repertoires deep-sequenced. Patients were enrolled under clinicaltrials.gov protocols 00001620, 01623167, 00001397, 00071045, 00081523 and 00961064 in the USA. Ficoll-Paque density gradient centrifugation was used to isolate peripheral blood mononuclear cells. Before DNA extraction, CD4+ and CD8+ T cells were sorted by FACS or by magnetic beads. What was sequenced was sorted CD4+, CD8+, or CD8+CD57+ T cells (not recorded which) from PBMCs. The source of this sequence is a human donor with aplastic anemia.

The nucleotides are TGTGCCAGCAGCACCCTAGCGGGAGCACCAGATACGCAGTATTTT. The translation is CASSTLAGAPDTQYF. Here the chain combines TRBV9 and TRBJ2-3; 10 nucleotides in the junction match TRBD2. After removal of 4 bases from V and 4 bases from J, the junction retains 6 bases not matched to a gene. Looking up the germline V gene yields CDR1 SGDLS and CDR2 YYNGEE. The CDR3 has 15 amino acids, counting the end cysteine and phenylalanine. Only the CDR3 portion is preserved as DNA: 45 bases, with reading frame beginning at the first base.